These 14 T cell receptor beta chains were sequenced from one sample in a study of blood T cell repertoires in COVID-19. The assay was immunoSEQ multiplex PCR, and TCRdb's table has in-frame clones only and misses some. This repertoire shows around 87,000 clones, around four fifths found once; its top ten account for around 10%. Sequenced input: peripheral blood. The origin of the receptors is a woman of 80 years or more with acute or convalescent COVID-19.

This chain connects TRBV27 to TRBJ1-6; D unresolved. CDR1 and CDR2 from the germline V gene are MNHEY and SMNVEV (reference sequence). Trimming stripped 7 bases from V and 10 bases from J, with 14 bases between. The CDR3 totals 13 residues. Here the CDR3 DNA reads TGTGCCAGCAAGGAGATCACAAACTCACCCCTCCACTTT. Its translation is CASKEITNSPLHF.

The genes are TRBV9 and TRBJ2-7; perhaps TRBD2 as D (5 bases). CDR3 length: 13 residues. V was trimmed by 2 bases and J by 1 base, leaving 7 bases between them. Germline CDR1 SGDLS, CDR2 YYNGEE. The CDR3 region has the DNA TGTGCCAGCAGCGTCGAGGGTTCCTACGAGCAGTACTTC. Protein product: CASSVEGSYEQYF.

This clone was observed a few times. The chain couples TRBV7-2 to TRBJ2-5, with 12 positions matching TRBD1. The CDR3 is made up of 17 amino acids. V was clipped by 6 bases and J by 5 bases; unmatched bases: 13. Looked up from germline, CDR1 is SGHTA and CDR2 is FQGNSA. The CDR3 here is CASSPGTGGRVRETQYF. The CDR3 nucleotides are TGTGCCAGCAGTCCTGGGACAGGGGGCAGAGTTAGGGAGACCCAGTACTTC.

Here the CDR3 reads CASSFPGGGYEQYF. The CDR3 DNA sequence: TGTGCCAGCAGCTTTCCGGGAGGGGGATACGAGCAGTACTTC. V is TRBV6-6 and J is TRBJ2-7; 8 bases agree with TRBD2. The CDR3 spans 14 residues. The germline gives CDR1 MNHNY, CDR2 SVGAGI (reference sequence). Losses at the gene ends were 6 bases for V and 4 bases for J; bases not matched to a gene: 8.

The chain has TRBV4-2 and TRBJ1-5, with D uncertain. V was pared by 1 base and J by 0 bases, with 7 bases between. Germline V lookup: CDR1 LGHNA, CDR2 YNFKEQ. The CDR3 loop spans 15 amino acids. The CDR3 coding sequence is TGTGCCAGCAGCCAAGGAGATATTAGCAATCAGCCCCAGCATTTT. This translates into CASSQGDISNQPQHF.

The gene calls are TRBV6-5 and TRBJ2-7, with TRBD2 identical over 8 bases. From germline, CDR1 is MNHEY and CDR2 SVGAGI. There are 14 residues in the CDR3. V lost 6 bases to trimming and J lost 3 bases; unmatched junction nucleotides: 7. This CDR3 is CASSNGGAGYEQYF. CDR3 coding DNA: TGTGCCAGCAGCAACGGGGGGGCCGGCTACGAGCAGTACTTC.

This clone showed up just a few times. This chain joins TRBV19 and TRBJ1-5; tentatively, D is TRBD1 (5 bases). This CDR3 is 13 amino acids long. With 9 bases removed from V and 4 bases from J, the gap between germline ends came to 13 bases. Germline V gives CDR1 LNHDA, CDR2 SQIVND (reference sequence). CDR3 protein: CASRQSINQPQHF. In nucleotides, the CDR3 is TGTGCCAGCAGACAGTCGATTAATCAGCCCCAGCATTTT.

This clone was seen only a few times. This sequence joins TRBV21-1 and TRBJ2-6; TRBD1 reflects the table's D call only, with no check against the DNA. TRBV21-1 is tagged as a pseudogene. This CDR3 has 17 residues. Here the CDR3 reads CASSSPQGDLGANVLTF. In nucleotides, the CDR3 is TGTGCCAGCAGCTCCCCTCAGGGGGACTTGGGGGCCAACGTCCTGACTTTC.

The rearrangement uses TRBV18 and TRBJ2-1; 13 nucleotides agree with TRBD2. J gave up 3 bases and V 1 base, and 3 bases lay outside the gene matches. This CDR3 has 17 residues. Germline V CDR1 and CDR2: KGHSH, LQKENI. CDR3 protein: CASSPRTSGSLYNEQFF. The CDR3 DNA reads as TGTGCCAGCTCACCACGGACTAGCGGGAGCCTCTACAATGAGCAGTTCTTC.

A few counts support this clone. The rearrangement uses TRBV5-6 and TRBJ2-1, with TRBD1 matching 7 bases. This CDR3 comprises 14 residues. Germline V gene sequence: CDR1 SGHDT, CDR2 YYEEEE. The V and J ends lost 6 bases and 3 bases, in that order; junction bases with no gene match: 6. This CDR3 is CASTITGVYNEQFF. CDR3 sequence (DNA): TGTGCCAGCACCATAACAGGGGTCTACAATGAGCAGTTCTTC.

This chain joins TRBV5-1 and TRBJ1-2; weak D call: TRBD1 (5 bases). The V gene lost 3 bases and the J gene lost 6 bases, with 18 bases spanning the gap. The CDR3 has 15 residues. Germline-derived CDR1 and CDR2 are SGHRS and YFSETQ. CDR3 bases: TGCGCCAGCAGCTCCGGCGGTGGGGGAGGACATGGCTACACCTTC. It is translated as CASSSGGGGGHGYTF.

The chain carries TRBV6-6 and TRBJ1-5, with D perhaps matching TRBD1 (6 bases). This CDR3 is 15 amino acids long. Germline loops: CDR1 MNHNY, CDR2 SVGAGI (reference sequence). V was cut by 2 bases and J by 4 bases, with 12 bases left in between. CDR3: CASSYGGAGNQPQHF. In nucleotides, the CDR3 is TGTGCCAGCAGTTACGGGGGGGCTGGGAATCAGCCCCAGCATTTT.

The chain joins TRBV7-8 to TRBJ1-1, with 7 bases aligning to TRBD1. Germline values: CDR1 SGHVS, CDR2 FQNEAQ. The CDR3 runs to 14 residues. With 5 bases clipped from V and 3 bases from J, the junction kept 6 bases outside the gene matches. The CDR3 is CASSRGQRDTEAFF. The CDR3 coding sequence is TGTGCCAGCAGCCGGGGACAGAGGGACACTGAAGCTTTCTTT.

The chain joins TRBV3-1 (or the pseudogene TRBV3-2) to TRBJ2-4; D is perhaps TRBD2 (7 bases). Germline loops: CDR1 LGHDT, CDR2 YNNKEL (reference sequence). This CDR3 spans 17 amino acids. Trimming cost V 0 bases and J 6 bases, with 18 bases left between them. CDR3 amino acids: CASSQDMGGGPGNIQYF. The DNA of the CDR3 is TGTGCCAGCAGCCAAGATATGGGGGGGGGCCCAGGAAACATTCAGTACTTC.